This T cell receptor beta chain was found in a study of T cell repertoires in cytomegalovirus infection. About the study: In the study, CMV epitopes included recently identified HLA-C-restricted and well-studied HLA-B-restricted ones. Public TCR beta signatures marked donors with CMV infection and the matching HLA.

With respect to this clonotype: Antigen: not known.

The study's findings and limits: HLA-C-restricted CMV-specific TCR beta clonotypes prevailed in the ex vivo response.

Each CDR3 protein gets one entry after TCRdb re-called the reads with MiXCR. The profile shows about 900,000 distinct CDR3 sequences, roughly 31% of them singletons. The sequencing here drew on cultured CD8+ T cells from PBMCs, taken from culture after CMV antigen stimulation. This TCR was sampled from a human donor in good health (CMV status not recorded). Some clones in this sample may be carry-over from other donors' samples.

The CDR3 sequence: CASRDVAEAFF. CDR3 DNA sequence: TGTGCCAGCAGGGACGTCGCTGAAGCTTTCTTT. J is TRBJ1-1 and V is TRBV7-4; D is uncertain. V was clipped by 6 bases and J by 6 bases, with 8 bases between them. The CDR3 contains 11 residues. Germline V lookup: CDR1 SGHVT, CDR2 SQSDAQ.